This TCR beta chain was identified during a study of blood T cell repertoires in COVID-19. Measured with immunoSEQ multiplex PCR; TCRdb has only the in-frame clones, and not every one. In the table there are about 160,000 clones, approximately 79% of which are singletons. The CDR3 totals 17 residues. The V and J genes are TRBV21-1 and TRBJ1-5. TRBV21-1 is noted as a pseudogene. This clonotype was obtained from a woman aged 35 to 49 with COVID-19, enrolled during active disease. The sequenced sample consisted of peripheral blood. The CDR3 region has the DNA TGTGCCAGCAGCAAAGGGGGGGACCATGTGCTCCGTCAGCCCCAGCATTTT. Its protein is CASSKGGDHVLRQPQHF.